This T cell receptor beta chain is drawn from a study of blood T cell repertoires in COVID-19 (TCRdb year 2020). General notes on the study: Samples from collaborators originated in the United States, Italy and Spain and spanned both the acute and convalescent phases of COVID-19. The repertoires were released in a freely available public database intended as a resource for research on the immune response to SARS-CoV-2. Subjects who had been exposed to COVID-19, were actively infected with it, or had recovered from it provided the deeply sampled blood TCRbeta repertoires that made up the dataset. Where available, HLA class I and class II types were taken from metadata supplied by the sample provider and were not determined by assay-based typing. The prospective study material was composed of cDNA or gDNA derived from T cells, B-cell-depleted T cells, or PBMCs. A de-identified subject ID, COVID-19 status, age in years and sex were almost always included in the sample metadata. The samples were drawn from the first 160 participants of the ongoing ImmuneRACE study and from 1,254 subjects provided by 6 global collaborators.

General conclusions and limits of the study: The quantity of clinical and demographic metadata differed by source and by participant and was supplied without curation.

Counted from cysteine to phenylalanine, this CDR3 has 16 amino acids. Solely the CDR3 DNA is kept, with 48 bases framed from the first base. V is pruned by 3 bases and J by 4 bases, leaving 12 bases of the junction without a gene match. CDR1 and CDR2 are drawn from the germline V gene (reference sequence): GTSNPN, SVGIG. The collaborating institutions used their own protocols to collect whole blood in K2EDTA tubes. Collaborator samples were shipped for TCRbeta analysis as frozen whole blood, isolated PBMCs, or DNA extracted from either sample type. Comment on this clone: Which antigen it targets is not known. No base qualities exist here, and no much larger clone lies one base off it.

TCRbeta CDR3 regions were amplified from genomic DNA by means of the immunoSEQ Assay, a bias-controlled multiplex PCR. The authors' analysis ran thus. Nucleated cell counts per sample were estimated from amplification of reference gene primers within the assay. To quantify the absolute abundance of each unique TCRbeta CDR3 rearrangement, sequence reads were collapsed and filtered. For each sample, productive Simpson clonality was calculated by taking the square root of Simpson's diversity index across productive rearrangements. Held by TCRdb, this immuneACCESS table contains in-frame sequences only and omits some clones. Under half of the omission traces to an unresolved V gene where checked; the cause of the rest is unknown. The V and J calls and clone size come from that table; D and trimming were worked out from the DNA. Across this sample there are a few hundred thousand clones, with approximately 80% seen only once. About 3.2% of the sample rests with the top ten.

This TCR derives from a woman aged 18-29 years with acute or convalescent COVID-19. The sequence links TRBV30 to TRBJ1-5; 7 bases in the junction line up with TRBD1. The sequencing sample was made of peripheral blood. The DNA reads TGTGCCTGGAGCGTGACCGGGACAGTTCGGAATCAGCCCCAGCATTTT. Its protein reads: CAWSVTGTVRNQPQHF.